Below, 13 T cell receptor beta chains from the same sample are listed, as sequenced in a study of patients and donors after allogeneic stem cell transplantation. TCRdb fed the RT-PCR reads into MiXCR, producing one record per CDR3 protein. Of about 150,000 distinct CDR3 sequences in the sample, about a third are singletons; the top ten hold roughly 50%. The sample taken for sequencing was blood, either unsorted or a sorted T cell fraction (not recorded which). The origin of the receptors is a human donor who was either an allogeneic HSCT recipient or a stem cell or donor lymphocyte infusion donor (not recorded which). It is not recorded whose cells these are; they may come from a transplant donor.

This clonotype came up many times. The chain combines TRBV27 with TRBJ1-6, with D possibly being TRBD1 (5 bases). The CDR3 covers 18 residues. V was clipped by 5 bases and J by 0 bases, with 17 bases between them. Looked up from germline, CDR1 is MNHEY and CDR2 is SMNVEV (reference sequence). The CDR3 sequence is CASSLGRELSSYNSPLHF. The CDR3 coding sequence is TGTGCCAGCAGTCTGGGACGCGAGCTGAGCTCCTATAATTCACCCCTCCACTTT.

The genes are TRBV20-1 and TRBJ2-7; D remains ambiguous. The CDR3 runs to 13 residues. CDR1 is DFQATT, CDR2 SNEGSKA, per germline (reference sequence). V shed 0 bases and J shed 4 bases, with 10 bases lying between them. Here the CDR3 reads CSARESSHYEQYV. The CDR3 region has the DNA TGCAGTGCTAGAGAATCAAGTCATTACGAGCAGTACGTC.

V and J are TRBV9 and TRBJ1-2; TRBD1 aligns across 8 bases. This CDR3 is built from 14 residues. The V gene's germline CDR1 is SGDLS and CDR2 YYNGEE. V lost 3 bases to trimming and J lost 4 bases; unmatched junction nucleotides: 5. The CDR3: CASSAGQGPYGYTF. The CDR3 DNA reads TGTGCCAGCAGCGCCGGACAGGGCCCCTATGGCTACACCTTC.

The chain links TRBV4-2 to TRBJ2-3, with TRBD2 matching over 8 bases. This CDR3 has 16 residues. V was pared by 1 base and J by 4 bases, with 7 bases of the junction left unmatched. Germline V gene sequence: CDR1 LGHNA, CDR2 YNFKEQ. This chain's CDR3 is CASSQGTSGGPDTQYF. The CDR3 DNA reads TGTGCCAGCAGCCAAGGTACGTCGGGGGGGCCAGATACGCAGTATTTT.

The CDR3 coding sequence is TGTGCCAGCAGCTTAGCGGGGACAGAAGAGACCCAGTACTTC. This translates into CASSLAGTEETQYF. This sequence joins TRBV13 and TRBJ2-5, with 7 bases identical to TRBD1. The CDR3 sequence is 14 residues long. Trimming cost V 1 base and J 3 bases; bases outside gene matches: 2. Germline-derived CDR1 and CDR2 are PRHDT and FYEKMQ (reference sequence).

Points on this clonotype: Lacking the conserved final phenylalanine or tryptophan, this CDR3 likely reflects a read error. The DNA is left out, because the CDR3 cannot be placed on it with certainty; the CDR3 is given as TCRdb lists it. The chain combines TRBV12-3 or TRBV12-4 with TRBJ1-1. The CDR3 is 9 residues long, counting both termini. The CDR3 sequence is CASSLEDTL.

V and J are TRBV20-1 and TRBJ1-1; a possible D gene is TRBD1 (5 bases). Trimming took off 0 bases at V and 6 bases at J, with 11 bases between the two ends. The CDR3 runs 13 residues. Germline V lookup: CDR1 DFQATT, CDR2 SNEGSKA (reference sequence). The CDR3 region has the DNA TGCAGTGCTAGAGACGGGGGAGGGGCTGAAGCTTTCTTT. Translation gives CSARDGGGAEAFF.

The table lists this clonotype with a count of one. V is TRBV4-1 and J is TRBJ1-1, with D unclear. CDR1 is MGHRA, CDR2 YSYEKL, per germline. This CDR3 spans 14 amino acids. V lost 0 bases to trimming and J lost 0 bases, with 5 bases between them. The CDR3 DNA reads TGCGCCAGCAGCCAAGAGGAGGTGAACACTGAAGCTTTCTTT. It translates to CASSQEEVNTEAFF.

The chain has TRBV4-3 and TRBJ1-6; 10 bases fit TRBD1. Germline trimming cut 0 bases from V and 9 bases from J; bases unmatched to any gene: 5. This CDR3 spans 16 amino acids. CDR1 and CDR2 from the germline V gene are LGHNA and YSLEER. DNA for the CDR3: TGCGCCAGCAGCCAAGAGTGGGACAGGGGTTTTTCACCCCTCCACTTT. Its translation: CASSQEWDRGFSPLHF.

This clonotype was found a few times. CDR3 loop: CASSWAGKTSPLHF. The DNA of the CDR3 is TGTGCCAGCAGCTGGGCAGGGAAGACTTCACCCCTCCACTTT. The chain recombines TRBV7-8 with TRBJ1-6; perhaps TRBD1 as D (5 bases). Germline CDR1 is SGHVS and CDR2 is FQNEAQ. The CDR3 runs to 14 residues. Trimming removed 4 bases from V and 9 bases from J, with 13 bases in between.

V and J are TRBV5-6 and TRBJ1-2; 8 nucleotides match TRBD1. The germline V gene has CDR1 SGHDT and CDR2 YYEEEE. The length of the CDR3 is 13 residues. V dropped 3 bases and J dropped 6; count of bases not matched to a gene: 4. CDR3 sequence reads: CASSSIQGDGYTF. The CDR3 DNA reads TGTGCCAGCAGCTCCATACAGGGGGATGGCTACACCTTC.

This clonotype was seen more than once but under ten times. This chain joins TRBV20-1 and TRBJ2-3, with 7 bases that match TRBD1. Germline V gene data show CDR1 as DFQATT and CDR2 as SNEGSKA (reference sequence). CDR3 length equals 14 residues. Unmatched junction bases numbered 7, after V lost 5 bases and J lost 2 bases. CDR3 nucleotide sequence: TGCAGTGCTTCCCGGGACAGCTCCACAGATACGCAGTATTTT. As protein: CSASRDSSTDTQYF.

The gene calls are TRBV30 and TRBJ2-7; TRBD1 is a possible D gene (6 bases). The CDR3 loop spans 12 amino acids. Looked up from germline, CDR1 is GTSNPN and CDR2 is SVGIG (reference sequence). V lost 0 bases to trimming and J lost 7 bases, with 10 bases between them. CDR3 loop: CAWSVGGREQYV. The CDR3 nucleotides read TGTGCCTGGAGTGTAGGGGGACGAGAGCAGTACGTC.